This T cell receptor (beta chain) was observed in a study of shared clonotypes between healthy human individuals. Trimming took 3 bases from V and 3 from J; bases not matched to a gene: 9. Germline V CDR1 and CDR2: SGHAT, FQNNGV. The CDR3 has 17 amino acids. Notes on this clone: Its antigen is currently unknown.

Generated by immunoSEQ multiplex PCR, the TCRdb table keeps only in-frame clones and is missing some. The sample yields under 850,000 clones, about 91% seen once. CD8 cells regarded as naive lacked CD45RO, were positively chosen for CCR7, and omitted terminally differentiated effector memory CD45RA+ cells. Study-level results: The naive CD4 repertoires of a handful of donors were compared, and around 5% of clonotypes were shared. Estimated richness was generally greater in naive than memory subsets.

The specimen was naive CD8+ T cells sorted from blood. The gene calls are TRBV11-2 and TRBJ2-3, with 10 bases that match TRBD2. This sequence originates from a man between 25 and 39 years old in good health. In nucleotides, the CDR3 is TGTGCCAGCAGCTTCAGCGGGAGGGCCTTCTTTACAGATACGCAGTATTTT. Translation gives CASSFSGRAFFTDTQYF.